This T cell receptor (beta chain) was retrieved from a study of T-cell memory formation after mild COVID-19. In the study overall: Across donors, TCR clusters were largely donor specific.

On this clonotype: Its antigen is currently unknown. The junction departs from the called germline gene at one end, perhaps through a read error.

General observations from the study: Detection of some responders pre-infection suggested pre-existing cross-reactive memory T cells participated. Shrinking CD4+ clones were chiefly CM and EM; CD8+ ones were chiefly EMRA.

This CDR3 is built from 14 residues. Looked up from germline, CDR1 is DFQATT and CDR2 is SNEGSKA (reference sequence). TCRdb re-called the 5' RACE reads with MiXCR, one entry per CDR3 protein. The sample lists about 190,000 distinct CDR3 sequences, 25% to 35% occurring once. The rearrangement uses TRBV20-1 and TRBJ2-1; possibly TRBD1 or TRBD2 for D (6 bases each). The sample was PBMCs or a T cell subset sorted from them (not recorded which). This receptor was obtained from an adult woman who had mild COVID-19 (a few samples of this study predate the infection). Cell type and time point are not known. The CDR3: CSARDPRRGNEQLF. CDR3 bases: TGCAGTGCTAGAGATCCTCGGAGGGGGAATGAGCAGTTATTC.